These T cell receptor beta chains were read from a single sample in a study of blood T cell repertoires in COVID-19. Profiling relied on immunoSEQ multiplex PCR, and the TCRdb table lists in-frame clones only, not all of them. The sample lists under 70,000 clones, roughly 91% occurring once. Source material: peripheral blood. These receptors all come from a young woman with acute or convalescent COVID-19. Both conserved end residues are part of each CDR3. D genes are given only for firm matches. Clone size is stated in some rows and not others, as once, few, many or a class when expanded.

CDR3: CASSQGGTGNTIYF; V: TRBV4-1; size: once; D: .; J: TRBJ1-3
CDR3: CASSIARGGMSRPKLSSYNSPLHF; V: TRBV19; size: few; D: .; J: TRBJ1-6
CDR3: CSAQQGTNTEAFF; V: TRBV29-1; size: .; D: TRBD1; J: TRBJ1-1
CDR3: CARSLGVETSCDSNQPQHF; V: TRBV5-3; size: .; D: .; J: TRBJ1-5
CDR3: CASSFLSDSNTEAFF; V: TRBV4-1; size: .; D: .; J: TRBJ1-1
CDR3: CASSKQGAFTEAFF; V: TRBV6-2/TRBV6-3; size: .; D: TRBD1; J: TRBJ1-1
CDR3: CASSLTASNEQFF; V: TRBV27; size: .; D: .; J: TRBJ2-1
CDR3: CASSESTSTDTQYF; V: TRBV2; size: .; D: .; J: TRBJ2-3
CDR3: CASSLDFPANYGYTF; V: TRBV5-8; size: .; D: .; J: TRBJ1-2
CDR3: CASSPYGTAQETQYF; V: TRBV18; size: once; D: TRBD1; J: TRBJ2-5
CDR3: CASSEAREGPHEQYF; V: TRBV2; size: .; D: TRBD2; J: TRBJ2-7
CDR3: CASSSGDFSLQETQYF; V: TRBV6-5; size: .; D: .; J: TRBJ2-5
CDR3: CASSNRDKIGHGYTF; V: TRBV6-5; size: few; D: .; J: TRBJ1-2
CDR3: CASSRANRGKSHNEQFF; V: TRBV6-6; size: .; D: TRBD1; J: TRBJ2-1
CDR3: CASRGLAGGSTDTQYF; V: TRBV4-1; size: .; D: TRBD2; J: TRBJ2-3
CDR3: CASSRGLAVVDTQYF; V: TRBV5-1; size: .; D: TRBD2; J: TRBJ2-3